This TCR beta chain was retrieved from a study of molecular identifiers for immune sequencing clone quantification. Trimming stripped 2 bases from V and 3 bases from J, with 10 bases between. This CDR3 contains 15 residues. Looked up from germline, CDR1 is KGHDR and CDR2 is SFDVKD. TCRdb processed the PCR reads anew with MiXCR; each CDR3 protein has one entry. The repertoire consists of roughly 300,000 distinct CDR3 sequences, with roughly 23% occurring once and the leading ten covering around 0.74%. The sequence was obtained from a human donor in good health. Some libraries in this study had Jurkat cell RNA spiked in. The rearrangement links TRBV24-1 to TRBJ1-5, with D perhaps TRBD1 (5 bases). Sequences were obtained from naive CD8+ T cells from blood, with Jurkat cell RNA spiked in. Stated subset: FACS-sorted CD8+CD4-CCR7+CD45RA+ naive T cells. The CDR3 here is CATSDSRAYNQPQHF. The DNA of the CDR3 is TGTGCCACCAGTGATTCCAGGGCCTACAATCAGCCCCAGCATTTT.